The present T cell receptor (beta chain) was sequenced within a study of spatial heterogeneity in lung cancer. Background on the study: Mean representation of each unique TCR and UMI combination in the raw reads exceeded eight occurrences.

This clonotype was counted at least ten times. Since the library was made to target alpha chains, this beta chain is a stray read and its abundance is not meaningful. As to time point: sample taken at primary tumor resection. Unsorted whole RNA samples from tumor, nontumor lung or frozen PBMC were sequenced. Donors were 72 untreated early-stage non-small cell lung cancer patients. The CDR3 runs 15 residues. Trimming pared 5 bases from V and 3 bases from J, leaving 17 bases between. Germline-derived CDR1 and CDR2 are SEHNR and FQNEAQ (reference sequence). One entry per CDR3 protein results from TCRdb running MiXCR on the 5' RACE reads. This table has over 7,500 distinct CDR3 sequences, over 7% appearing once.

The source material was PBMCs, sampled at surgery. The source is a male donor with early-stage non-small cell lung cancer. The V call is TRBV7-9, the J call TRBJ2-7; maybe TRBD2 (6 bases). In DNA, the CDR3 is TGTGCCAGCAGCCCCAGCGGGTTTGGCGACTACGAGCAGTACTTC. It translates to CASSPSGFGDYEQYF.